The entry that follows covers one T cell receptor (beta chain) sequence. Its specificity is not known. This sample is part of a study of cytomegalovirus exposure and HLA in healthy donors. Turning to the study itself: Inside one of the first data releases sat about 85 million unique TCRs taken from HLA-typed donors. General study findings and limits: Association of a missense DCLRE1C variant with TCR beta V- and J-gene trimming was reported in a later analysis.

13 Jbeta primers and 60 Vbeta primers were used for the PCR. Libraries were prepared by immunoSEQ multiplex PCR; TCRdb keeps only in-frame clonotypes and omits some of them. The table has about 150,000 clones, more than 75% seen once. The sequenced material came from PBMCs. The receptor comes from a male donor in good health and CMV-seronegative.

The CDR3 region is CASSPSGASAYNEQFF. Written as DNA, the CDR3 is TGTGCCAGCAGTCCCAGTGGTGCTAGCGCGTACAATGAGCAGTTCTTC. The rearrangement links TRBV6-4 to TRBJ2-1; maybe TRBD2 (6 bases). The CDR3 is made up of 16 amino acids. From germline, CDR1 is MRHNA and CDR2 SNTAGT. Trimming removed 5 bases at V and 4 bases at J, with 18 bases between.